A single sample gave rise to the 5 T cell receptor beta chains below, sequenced in a study of blood T cell repertoires in COVID-19. This table comes from immunoSEQ multiplex PCR, and its TCRdb copy is limited to in-frame clones, with some not included. The sample shows 75,000 to 90,000 clones, under 80% of them seen only once. Sequenced material: peripheral blood. The receptors stem from a man in his sixties with COVID-19, enrolled during active disease.

This chain joins TRBV5-4 and TRBJ1-2; 11 bases are shared with TRBD1. Trimming removed 4 bases from V and 4 bases from J; junction bases left unmatched: 6. The CDR3 contains 15 residues. CDR1 and CDR2 from the germline V gene are SGHNT and YYREEE (reference sequence). The CDR3 loop is CASSHKGQGGYGYTF. In nucleotides, the CDR3 is TGTGCCAGCAGCCATAAGGGACAGGGGGGCTATGGCTACACCTTC.

Remarks on this clone: The germline gene is not matched at one end of the junction; a read error may be the cause. The chain is built from TRBV13 and TRBJ2-7; D may be TRBD2 (8 bases). The CDR3 length is 18 residues. Germline V lookup: CDR1 PRHDT, CDR2 FYEKMQ (reference sequence). In DNA, the CDR3 is TGTGCCAGCAGCATAGGGGGCGGGGCGGGAGGCTTCGGCCGCGAGCAGTACTTC. This translates into CASSIGGGAGGFGREQYF.

The chain has TRBV5-1 and TRBJ2-7; the D gene is possibly TRBD2 (6 bases). Looked up from germline, CDR1 is SGHRS and CDR2 is YFSETQ. This CDR3 region has 15 residues. V was trimmed by 0 bases and J by 6 bases, leaving 16 bases between them. The CDR3 DNA reads as TGCGCCAGCAGCTTGGACCCGGGAGACAACACCGAGCAGTACTTC. Its protein is CASSLDPGDNTEQYF.

V usage is TRBV5-8 and J usage is TRBJ2-2; 12 nucleotides agree with TRBD1. The CDR3 runs 17 residues. Germline V lookup: CDR1 SGHTS, CDR2 YDEGEE. With V trimmed by 3 bases and J by 7 bases, 10 bases remained unmatched. The CDR3 sequence: CASSWSGTGGSSGELFF. The CDR3 bases are TGTGCCAGCAGCTGGTCCGGGACAGGGGGCTCTAGCGGGGAGCTGTTTTTT.

The count of this clone is one. The chain recombines TRBV10-3 with TRBJ2-7, with D maybe TRBD2 (5 bases). Germline V gene data show CDR1 as ENHRY and CDR2 as SYGVKD. V was pared by 10 bases and J by 4 bases, with 14 bases between. There are 12 residues in the CDR3. The DNA of the CDR3 is TGTGCCACCCTGGATAGCGCGTACGAGCAGTACTTC. It encodes CATLDSAYEQYF.